Listed below are T cell receptor beta chains from one sample, sequenced in a study of cytomegalovirus exposure and HLA in healthy donors. Only in-frame clones appear in the TCRdb table, and some are missing; sequencing was by immunoSEQ multiplex PCR. The repertoire holds about 150,000 clones, with around four fifths as singletons. Sequenced sample: PBMCs. These receptors came from a girl aged 10 to 17 in good health and CMV-seropositive. Each CDR3 is given with its conserved first and last residue. A D gene is named only where the DNA matches it firmly. A clone size is listed for some rows: how often the clone was seen (once, few, many), or a class if it is expanded.

>TRBJ1-1|TRBD1|few|TRBV5-4
CASSSGQGPGVNTEAFF
TGTGCCAGCAGCTCGGGACAGGGGCCAGGGGTGAACACTGAAGCTTTCTTT
>TRBJ1-1|NA|NA|TRBV5-1
CASSLGGSGVEAFF
TGCGCCAGCAGCTTGGGAGGGTCCGGGGTTGAAGCTTTCTTT
>TRBJ1-2|NA|NA|TRBV4-1
CASSQSDNNYGYTF
TGCGCCAGCAGCCAGTCTGACAATAACTATGGCTACACCTTC
>TRBJ2-7|TRBD1|NA|TRBV11-2
CASCPSTGASYEQYF
TGTGCCAGCTGTCCGTCGACAGGGGCATCCTACGAGCAGTACTTC
>TRBJ1-1|NA|NA|TRBV2
CASTKTVNTEAFF
TGTGCCAGCACTAAGACAGTGAACACTGAAGCTTTCTTT
>TRBJ1-6|NA|NA|TRBV6-6
CASSYSYGAPLHF
TGTGCCAGCAGTTACTCGTACGGGGCACCCCTCCACTTT
>TRBJ1-2|NA|NA|TRBV4-1
CASSQDLGPYGYTF
TGCGCCAGCAGCCAAGATCTGGGCCCTTATGGCTACACCTTC
>TRBJ2-7|NA|NA|TRBV5-5
CASSTGPEQYF
TGTGCCAGCAGCACAGGGCCCGAGCAGTACTTC
>TRBJ2-2|NA|few|TRBV11-2
CASRTGGLANTGELFF
TGTGCCAGCAGAACCGGGGGACTTGCGAACACCGGGGAGCTGTTTTTT
>TRBJ2-7|NA|NA|TRBV19
CASSIGVGRSSYEQYF
TGTGCCAGTAGTATCGGGGTAGGGCGCAGCTCCTACGAGCAGTACTTC
>TRBJ1-2|TRBD1|NA|TRBV2
CASSALAGGNYGYTF
TGTGCCAGCAGTGCGTTAGCAGGGGGCAACTATGGCTACACCTTC
>TRBJ1-2|NA|NA|TRBV13
CASRILGRTLNYGYTF
TGTGCCAGCAGGATCCTTGGCAGGACTCTAAACTATGGCTACACCTTC
>TRBJ1-2|TRBD1|NA|TRBV27
CASSSLGDSVSYGYTF
TGTGCCAGCAGTTCCCTGGGGGACAGTGTCTCGTACGGCTACACCTTC
>TRBJ2-6|NA|NA|TRBV9
CASSPPQGGANVLTF
TGTGCCAGCAGCCCTCCCCAGGGCGGTGCCAACGTCCTGACTTTC
>TRBJ1-4|TRBD1|NA|TRBV6-5
CASSRDRGAFF
TGTGCCAGCAGCAGAGACAGGGGGGCGTTTTTT
>TRBJ1-5|NA|few|TRBV6-4
CASSDEARGPQHF
TGTGCCAGCAGTGACGAGGCTAGGGGGCCCCAGCATTTT
>TRBJ2-3|NA|NA|TRBV7-9
CASSLDIREDRSTDTQYF
TGTGCCAGCAGCTTAGATATACGGGAGGACAGATCTACAGATACGCAGTATTTT
>TRBJ1-2|NA|NA|TRBV5-1
CASSRNYQGYEGYTF
TGCGCCAGCAGCCGGAACTACCAGGGGTACGAAGGCTACACCTTC
>TRBJ1-2|NA|NA|TRBV7-9
CASSQGDGANYGYTF
TGTGCCAGCAGCCAAGGGGATGGAGCTAACTATGGCTACACCTTC
>TRBJ2-7|TRBD2|NA|TRBV7-8
CASSGQGLAKGEQYF
TGTGCCAGCAGCGGACAAGGACTAGCGAAGGGAGAGCAGTACTTC
>TRBJ2-2|TRBD1|NA|TRBV6-1
CASSFGQGWAGELFF
TGTGCCAGCAGTTTTGGACAGGGATGGGCCGGGGAGCTGTTTTTT
>TRBJ1-5|NA|NA|TRBV19
CASSIDWYNNQPQHF
TGTGCCAGTAGTATAGATTGGTACAATAATCAGCCCCAGCATTTT
>TRBJ2-3|NA|once|TRBV15
CATSREVREGTDTQYF
TGTGCCACCAGCAGAGAGGTTAGGGAGGGCACAGATACGCAGTATTTT
>TRBJ2-2|TRBD1|NA|TRBV7-6
CASSLAQGAPGELFF
TGTGCCAGCAGCTTAGCACAGGGGGCTCCCGGGGAGCTGTTTTTT
>TRBJ1-5|NA|few|TRBV16
CASSQSFEGNQPQHF
TGTGCCAGCAGCCAATCTTTCGAGGGCAATCAGCCCCAGCATTTT
>TRBJ1-5|NA|NA|TRBV5-1
CASSFGTVDQPQHF
TGCGCCAGCAGCTTCGGGACTGTTGATCAGCCCCAGCATTTT
>TRBJ2-6|NA|NA|TRBV6-5
CASRFTGSGANVLTF
TGTGCCAGCAGATTTACAGGGTCAGGGGCCAACGTCCTGACTTTC
>TRBJ2-1|NA|NA|TRBV10-3
CAISAAASYNEQFF
TGTGCCATCAGTGCTGCGGCCTCCTACAATGAGCAGTTCTTC
>TRBJ1-6|TRBD1|NA|TRBV30
CAWSVGQNSPLHF
TGTGCCTGGAGTGTGGGACAGAATTCACCCCTCCACTTT
>TRBJ1-1|TRBD1|NA|TRBV9
CASSPGTGNGRTEAFF
TGTGCCAGCAGCCCAGGGACAGGGAACGGGCGCACTGAAGCTTTCTTT
>TRBJ1-2|TRBD1|NA|TRBV15
CATSRGYRTGEDYGYTF
TGTGCCACCAGCAGGGGATACCGGACAGGGGAAGACTATGGCTACACCTTC
>TRBJ1-3|NA|NA|TRBV11-3
CASSSGNTIYF
TGTGCCAGCAGCTCAGGAAACACCATATATTTT
>TRBJ2-2|NA|NA|TRBV2
CASSGENTGELFF
TGTGCCAGCAGCGGGGAGAACACCGGGGAGCTGTTTTTT
>TRBJ1-5|NA|few|TRBV7-2
CASSPGRGSNQPQHF
TGTGCCAGCAGCCCCGGGAGGGGAAGCAATCAGCCCCAGCATTTT
>TRBJ1-2|TRBD1|NA|TRBV5-1
CASSLADRVAPYGYTF
TGCGCCAGCAGCTTGGCCGACAGGGTAGCTCCCTATGGCTACACCTTC
>TRBJ2-3|NA|NA|TRBV27
CASSLSSPTDTQYF
TGTGCCAGCAGTTTAAGCTCGCCCACAGATACGCAGTATTTT
>TRBJ1-3|TRBD1|few|TRBV15
CATSRDTPRQGGNTIYF
TGTGCCACCAGCAGAGATACCCCCCGACAGGGCGGAAACACCATATATTTT
>TRBJ1-5|TRBD1|NA|TRBV10-1
CASGRDSRYQPQHF
TGCGCCAGCGGACGGGACAGCCGCTATCAGCCCCAGCATTTT
>TRBJ1-2|NA|NA|TRBV11-3
CASSLAGHYGYTF
TGTGCCAGCAGCTTAGCAGGGCACTATGGCTACACCTTC
>TRBJ2-7|TRBD2|NA|TRBV6-6
CASSFQRGGLGEQYF
TGTGCCAGCAGTTTCCAGCGGGGGGGCCTAGGCGAGCAGTACTTC
>TRBJ2-5|NA|NA|TRBV9
CASSDKTDPRKTQYF
TGTGCCAGCAGCGATAAGACCGACCCGCGGAAGACCCAGTACTTC
>TRBJ2-6|TRBD2|NA|TRBV15
CATSGGGGSGANVLTF
TGTGCCACCAGCGGAGGCGGGGGCTCTGGGGCCAACGTCCTGACTTTC
>TRBJ2-7|NA|NA|TRBV5-1
CASSPGHSYEQYF
TGCGCCAGCAGCCCTGGACACTCTTACGAGCAGTACTTC
>TRBJ2-7|NA|NA|TRBV6-6
CASSSQTGQNSYEQYF
TGTGCCAGCAGCTCCCAGACAGGCCAAAACTCCTACGAGCAGTACTTC
>TRBJ1-1|NA|NA|TRBV12-5
CASVLETGGEAFF
TGTGCTAGTGTCCTTGAGACAGGCGGGGAAGCTTTCTTT
>TRBJ1-3|NA|NA|TRBV19
CASIADPSGNTIYF
TGTGCCAGTATAGCAGACCCCTCTGGAAACACCATATATTTT
>TRBJ2-1|NA|NA|TRBV30
CAWSKPGVSYNEQFF
TGTGCCTGGTCCAAACCAGGGGTATCCTACAATGAGCAGTTCTTC
>TRBJ2-3|NA|NA|TRBV9
CASSVELAESSTDTQYF
TGTGCCAGCAGCGTAGAGTTAGCGGAATCTAGCACAGATACGCAGTATTTT
>TRBJ1-1|TRBD1|few|TRBV2
CASSGRTGGTEAFF
TGTGCCAGCAGTGGGAGGACAGGGGGCACTGAAGCTTTCTTT
>TRBJ1-3|NA|NA|TRBV2
CASSPRGSSGNTIYF
TGTGCCAGCAGTCCTAGGGGGTCCTCTGGAAACACCATATATTTT
>TRBJ2-3|NA|NA|TRBV6-5
CASRGGLTRRATQYF
TGTGCCAGCAGGGGTGGACTCACACGGAGGGCTACGCAGTATTTT
>TRBJ1-1|TRBD1|NA|TRBV12-5
CASVIDRGNTEAFF
TGTGCTAGTGTCATAGACAGGGGCAACACTGAAGCTTTCTTT
>TRBJ2-1|NA|NA|TRBV2
CASSVETARVNEQFF
TGTGCCAGCAGTGTGGAGACAGCCAGGGTGAATGAGCAGTTCTTC
>TRBJ2-5|TRBD1|NA|TRBV5-6
CASSLTGGQETQYF
TGTGCCAGCAGCTTGACAGGGGGCCAAGAGACCCAGTACTTC
>TRBJ1-2|NA|NA|TRBV4-1
CASSQKSTGYYGYTF
TGCGCCAGCAGCCAGAAATCCACAGGGTACTATGGCTACACCTTC